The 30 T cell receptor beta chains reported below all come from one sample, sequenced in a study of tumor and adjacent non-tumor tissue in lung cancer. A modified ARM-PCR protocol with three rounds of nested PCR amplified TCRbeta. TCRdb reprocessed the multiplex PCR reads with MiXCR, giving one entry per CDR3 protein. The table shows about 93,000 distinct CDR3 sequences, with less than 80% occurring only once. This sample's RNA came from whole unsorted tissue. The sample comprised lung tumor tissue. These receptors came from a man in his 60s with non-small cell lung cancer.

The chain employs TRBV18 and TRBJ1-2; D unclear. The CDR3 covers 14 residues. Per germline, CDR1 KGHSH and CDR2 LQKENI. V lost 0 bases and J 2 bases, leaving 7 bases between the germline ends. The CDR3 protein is CASSPPGWNYGYTF. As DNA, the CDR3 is TGTGCCAGCTCACCACCTGGATGGAACTATGGCTACACCTTC.

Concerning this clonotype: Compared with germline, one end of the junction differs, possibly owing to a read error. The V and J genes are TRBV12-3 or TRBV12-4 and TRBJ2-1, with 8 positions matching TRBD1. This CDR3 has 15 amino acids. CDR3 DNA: TGTGCCAGCAGGATAGACAGGGGCTTTTACAAAGAGCAGTTCTTC. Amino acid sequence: CASRIDRGFYKEQFF.

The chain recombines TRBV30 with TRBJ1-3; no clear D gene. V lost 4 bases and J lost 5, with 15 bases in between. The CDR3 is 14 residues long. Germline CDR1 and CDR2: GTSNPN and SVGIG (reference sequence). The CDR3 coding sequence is TGTGCCTGGATGGGTCAGTTGCCTAGAAACACCATATATTTT. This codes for CAWMGQLPRNTIYF.

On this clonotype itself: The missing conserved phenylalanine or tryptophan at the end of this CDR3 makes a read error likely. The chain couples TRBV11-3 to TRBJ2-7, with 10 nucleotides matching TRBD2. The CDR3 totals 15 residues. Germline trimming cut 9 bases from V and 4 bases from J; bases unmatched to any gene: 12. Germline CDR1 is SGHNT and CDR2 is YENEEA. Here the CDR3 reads CASRRASGSSYEQYI. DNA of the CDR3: TGTGCCAGTAGAAGGGCTAGCGGGAGCTCGTACGAGCAGTACATC.

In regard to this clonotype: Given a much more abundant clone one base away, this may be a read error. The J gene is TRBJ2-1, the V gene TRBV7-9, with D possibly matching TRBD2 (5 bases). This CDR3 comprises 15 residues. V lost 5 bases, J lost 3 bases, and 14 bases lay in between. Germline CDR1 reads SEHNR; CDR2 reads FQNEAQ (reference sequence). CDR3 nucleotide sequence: TGTGCCAGCAGCATAGGGATTAGCGACTACAATGAGCAGTTCTTC. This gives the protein CASSIGISDYNEQFF.

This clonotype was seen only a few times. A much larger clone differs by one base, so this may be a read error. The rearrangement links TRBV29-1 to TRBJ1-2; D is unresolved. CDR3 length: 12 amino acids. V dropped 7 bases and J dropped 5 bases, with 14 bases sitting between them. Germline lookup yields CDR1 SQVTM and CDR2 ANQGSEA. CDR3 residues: CSAQGGLYGYTF. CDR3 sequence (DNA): TGCAGCGCACAAGGAGGACTTTATGGCTACACCTTC.

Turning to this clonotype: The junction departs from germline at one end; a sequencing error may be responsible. The CDR3 region is CASSYDNFSGYTF. CDR3 DNA sequence: TGCGCCAGCAGTTACGACAACTTTAGCGGCTACACCTTC. The chain recombines TRBV6-5 with TRBJ1-2; no reliable D call. The CDR3 extends over 13 amino acids. Germline V CDR1 and CDR2: MNHEY, SVGAGI.

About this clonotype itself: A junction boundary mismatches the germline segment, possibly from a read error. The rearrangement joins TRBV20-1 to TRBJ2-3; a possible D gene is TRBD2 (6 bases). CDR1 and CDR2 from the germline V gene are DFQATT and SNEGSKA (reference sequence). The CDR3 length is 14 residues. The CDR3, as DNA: TGCAGTGTTAGAGGCCGGGGGTGGGCAGATACGCAGTATTTT. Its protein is CSVRGRGWADTQYF.

CDR3 nucleotide sequence: TGTGCCAGCAGCTCAGGGACTAGCAGAAACAATGAGAACTTCTTC. Protein sequence: CASSSGTSRNNENFF. This chain joins TRBV5-4 and TRBJ2-1; 9 positions agree with TRBD2. With V trimmed by 3 bases and J by 16 bases, 17 bases remained unmatched. The CDR3 consists of 15 residues. The V gene's germline CDR1 is SGHNT and CDR2 YYREEE (reference sequence).

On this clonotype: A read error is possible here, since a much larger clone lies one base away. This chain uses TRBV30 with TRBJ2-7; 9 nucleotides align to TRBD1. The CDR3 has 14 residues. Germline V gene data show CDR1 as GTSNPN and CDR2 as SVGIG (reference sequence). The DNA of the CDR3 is TGTGCCTGGAGGATGGGACAGGGAACATACGAGCAGCACTTC. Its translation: CAWRMGQGTYEQHF.

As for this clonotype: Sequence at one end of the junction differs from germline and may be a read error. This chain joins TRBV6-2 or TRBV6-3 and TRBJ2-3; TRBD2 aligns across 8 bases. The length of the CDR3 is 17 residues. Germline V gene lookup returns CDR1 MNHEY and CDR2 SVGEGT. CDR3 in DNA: TGTGCTAGCAGTTACAGGACGGGAGGGCCCAGCACAAATACGCAGTATTTT. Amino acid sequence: CASSYRTGGPSTNTQYF.

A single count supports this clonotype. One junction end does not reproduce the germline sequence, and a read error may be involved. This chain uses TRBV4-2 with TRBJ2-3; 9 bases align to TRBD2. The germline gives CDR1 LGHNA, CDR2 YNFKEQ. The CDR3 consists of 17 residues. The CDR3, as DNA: TGTGCCAGCAGACAAGACAAGGGACTAGCCGCAACAGATAAGCAGTATTTT. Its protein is CASRQDKGLAATDKQYF.

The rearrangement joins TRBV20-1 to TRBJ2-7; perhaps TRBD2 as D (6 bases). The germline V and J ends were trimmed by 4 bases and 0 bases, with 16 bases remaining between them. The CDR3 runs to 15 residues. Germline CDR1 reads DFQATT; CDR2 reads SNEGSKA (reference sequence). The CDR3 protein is CSATRLVISSYEQYF. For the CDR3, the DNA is TGCAGTGCTACACGACTAGTGATTAGCTCCTACGAGCAGTACTTC.

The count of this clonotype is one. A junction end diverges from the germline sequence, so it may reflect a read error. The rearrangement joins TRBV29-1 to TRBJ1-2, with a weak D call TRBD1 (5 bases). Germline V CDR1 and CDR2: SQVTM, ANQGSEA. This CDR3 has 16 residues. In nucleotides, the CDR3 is TGCAGCGTTGAGGCGTGGGGCTTGTTGACGGACTATGGCTACACATTC. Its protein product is CSVEAWGLLTDYGYTF.

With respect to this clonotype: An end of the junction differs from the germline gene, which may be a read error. CDR3 loop: CNVALYSGTNVLTF. The CDR3 nucleotides read TGCAACGTTGCTCTGTACTCTGGGACCAACGTCCTGACTTTC. The chain couples TRBV29-1 to TRBJ2-6; D not resolved. This CDR3 is built from 14 residues. Per the germline V gene, CDR1 is SQVTM and CDR2 is ANQGSEA.

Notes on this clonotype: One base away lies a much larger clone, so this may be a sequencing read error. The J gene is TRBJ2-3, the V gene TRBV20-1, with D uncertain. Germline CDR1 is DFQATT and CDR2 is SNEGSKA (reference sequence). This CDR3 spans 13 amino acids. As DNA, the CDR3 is TGCAGTCCACGACTGTCGAGCACAGATACGGAGTATTTT. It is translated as CSPRLSSTDTEYF.

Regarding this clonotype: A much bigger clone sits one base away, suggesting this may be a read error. This CDR3 is CASGKSTDTQYF. CDR3 sequence (DNA): TGTGCCAGCGGCAAAAGCACAGATACGCAGTATTTT. The rearrangement links TRBV7-9 to TRBJ2-3; D gene uncertain. Per the germline V gene, CDR1 is SEHNR and CDR2 is FQNEAQ (reference sequence). V was trimmed by 8 bases and J by 0 bases, leaving 6 bases between them. The CDR3 length is 12 residues.

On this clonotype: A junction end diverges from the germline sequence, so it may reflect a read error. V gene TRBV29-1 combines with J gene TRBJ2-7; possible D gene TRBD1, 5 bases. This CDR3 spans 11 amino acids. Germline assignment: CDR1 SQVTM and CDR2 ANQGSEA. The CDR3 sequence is CGQRDSHEQYF. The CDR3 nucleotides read TGCGGTCAGAGAGACAGCCACGAGCAGTATTTC.

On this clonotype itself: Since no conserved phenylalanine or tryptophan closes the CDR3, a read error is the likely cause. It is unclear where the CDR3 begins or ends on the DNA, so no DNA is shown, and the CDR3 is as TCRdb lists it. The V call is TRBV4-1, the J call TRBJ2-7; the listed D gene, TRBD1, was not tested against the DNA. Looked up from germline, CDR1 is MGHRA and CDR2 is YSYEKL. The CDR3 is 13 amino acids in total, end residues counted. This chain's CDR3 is CASSSEWGGEQYI.

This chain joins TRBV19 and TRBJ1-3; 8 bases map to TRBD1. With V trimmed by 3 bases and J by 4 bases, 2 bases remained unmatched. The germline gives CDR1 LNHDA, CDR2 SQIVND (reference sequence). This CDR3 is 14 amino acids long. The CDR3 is CASSMPGGGNTIYF. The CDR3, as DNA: TGTGCCAGTAGTATGCCAGGGGGCGGAAACACCATATATTTT.

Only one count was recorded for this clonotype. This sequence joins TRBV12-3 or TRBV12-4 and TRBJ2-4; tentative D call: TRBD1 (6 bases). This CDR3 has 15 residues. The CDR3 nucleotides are TGTGACTGCAGTCCACTCGGGACATGGGAAGGCATTCAGTACTTC. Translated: CDCSPLGTWEGIQYF.

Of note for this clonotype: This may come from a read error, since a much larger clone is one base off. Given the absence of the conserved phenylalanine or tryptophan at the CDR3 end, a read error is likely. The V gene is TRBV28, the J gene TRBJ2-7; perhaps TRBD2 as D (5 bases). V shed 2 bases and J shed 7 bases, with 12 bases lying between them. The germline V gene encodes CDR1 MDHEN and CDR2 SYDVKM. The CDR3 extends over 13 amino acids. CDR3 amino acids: CASSLGRVYEQYL. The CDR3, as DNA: TGTGCCAGCAGTTTAGGGAGAGTATATGAGCAGTACCTC.

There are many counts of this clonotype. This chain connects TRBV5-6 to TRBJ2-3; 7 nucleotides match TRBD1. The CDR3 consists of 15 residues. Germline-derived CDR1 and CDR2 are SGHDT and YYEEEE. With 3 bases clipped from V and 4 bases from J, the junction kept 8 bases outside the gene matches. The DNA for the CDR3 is TGTGCCAGCAGCTGGAGAGGGGGCCGTGCAGATACGCAGTATTTT. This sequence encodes CASSWRGGRADTQYF.

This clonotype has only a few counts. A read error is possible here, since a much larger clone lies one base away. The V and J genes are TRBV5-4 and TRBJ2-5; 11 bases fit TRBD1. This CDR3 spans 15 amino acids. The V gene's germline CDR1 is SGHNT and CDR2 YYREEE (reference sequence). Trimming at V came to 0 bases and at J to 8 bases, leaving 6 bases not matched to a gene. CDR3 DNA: TGTGCCAGCAGCTTGGTTGGACAGGGGGCTGATACCCAGTACTTC. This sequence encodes CASSLVGQGADTQYF.

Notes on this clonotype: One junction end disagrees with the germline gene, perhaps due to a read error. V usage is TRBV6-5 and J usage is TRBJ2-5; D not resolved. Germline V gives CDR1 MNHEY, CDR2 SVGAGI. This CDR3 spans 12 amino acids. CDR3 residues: CAGSSAGETQYF. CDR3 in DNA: TGTGCCGGCAGTTCTGCTGGAGAGACCCAGTACTTC.

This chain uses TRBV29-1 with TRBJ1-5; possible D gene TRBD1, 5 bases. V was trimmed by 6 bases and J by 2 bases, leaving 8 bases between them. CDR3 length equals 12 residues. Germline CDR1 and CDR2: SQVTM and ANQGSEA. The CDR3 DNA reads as TGCAGCGTAGGACACGGCAATCAGCCCCAGCATTTT. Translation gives CSVGHGNQPQHF.

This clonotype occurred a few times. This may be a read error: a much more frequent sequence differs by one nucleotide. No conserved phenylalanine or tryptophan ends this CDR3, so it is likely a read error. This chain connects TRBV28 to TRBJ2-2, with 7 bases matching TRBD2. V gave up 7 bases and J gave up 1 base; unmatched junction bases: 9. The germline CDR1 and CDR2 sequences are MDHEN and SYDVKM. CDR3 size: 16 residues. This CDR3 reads CASTPWGGKNTGELFS. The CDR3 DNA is TGTGCCAGCACCCCGTGGGGGGGAAAGAACACCGGGGAGCTGTTTTCT.

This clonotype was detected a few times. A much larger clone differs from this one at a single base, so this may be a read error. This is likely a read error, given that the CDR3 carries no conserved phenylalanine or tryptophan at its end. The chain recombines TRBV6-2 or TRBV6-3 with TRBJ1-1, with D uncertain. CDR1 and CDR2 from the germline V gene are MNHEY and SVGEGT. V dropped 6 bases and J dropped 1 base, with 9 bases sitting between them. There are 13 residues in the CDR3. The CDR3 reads CASSPTANTEAFL. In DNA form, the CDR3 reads TGTGCCAGCAGCCCAACAGCGAACACTGAAGCTTTCCTT.

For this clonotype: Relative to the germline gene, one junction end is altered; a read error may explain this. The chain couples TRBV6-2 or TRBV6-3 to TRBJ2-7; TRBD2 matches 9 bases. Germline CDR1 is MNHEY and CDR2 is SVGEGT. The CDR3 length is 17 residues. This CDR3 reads CVSSYGYASGRPYEQYF. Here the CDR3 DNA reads TGTGTCAGCAGTTACGGTTACGCGAGCGGGAGGCCCTACGAGCAGTACTTC.

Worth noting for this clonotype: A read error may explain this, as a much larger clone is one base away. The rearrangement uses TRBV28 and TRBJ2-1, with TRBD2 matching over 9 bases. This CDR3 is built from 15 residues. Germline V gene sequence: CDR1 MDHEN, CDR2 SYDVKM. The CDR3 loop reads CASSSSGTSFYERFF. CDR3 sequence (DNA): TGTGCCAGCAGTTCGTCCGGGACTAGCTTTTATGAGCGGTTCTTC.